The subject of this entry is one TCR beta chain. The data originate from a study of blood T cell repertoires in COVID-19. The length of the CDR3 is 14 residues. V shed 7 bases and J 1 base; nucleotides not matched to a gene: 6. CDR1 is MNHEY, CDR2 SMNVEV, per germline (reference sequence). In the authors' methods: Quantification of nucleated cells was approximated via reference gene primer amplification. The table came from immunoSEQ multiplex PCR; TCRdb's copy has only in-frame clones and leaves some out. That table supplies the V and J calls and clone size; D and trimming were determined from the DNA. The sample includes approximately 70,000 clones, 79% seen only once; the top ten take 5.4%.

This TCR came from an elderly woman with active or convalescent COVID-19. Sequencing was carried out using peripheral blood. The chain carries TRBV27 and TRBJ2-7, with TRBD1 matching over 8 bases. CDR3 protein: CASKIRTGSYEQYF. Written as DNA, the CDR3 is TGTGCCAGCAAAATTAGGACAGGGTCCTACGAGCAGTACTTC.